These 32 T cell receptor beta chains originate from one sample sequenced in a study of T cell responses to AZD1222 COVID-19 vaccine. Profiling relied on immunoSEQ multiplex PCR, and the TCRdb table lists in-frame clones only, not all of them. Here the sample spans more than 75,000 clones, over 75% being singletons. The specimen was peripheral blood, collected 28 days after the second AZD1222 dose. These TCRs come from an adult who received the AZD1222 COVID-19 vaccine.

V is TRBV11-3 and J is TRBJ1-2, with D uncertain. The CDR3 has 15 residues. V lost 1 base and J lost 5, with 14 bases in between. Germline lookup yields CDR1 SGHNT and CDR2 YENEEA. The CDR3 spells CASSLVLGESYGYTF. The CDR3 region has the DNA TGTGCCAGCAGCTTAGTCCTGGGTGAATCTTATGGCTACACCTTC.

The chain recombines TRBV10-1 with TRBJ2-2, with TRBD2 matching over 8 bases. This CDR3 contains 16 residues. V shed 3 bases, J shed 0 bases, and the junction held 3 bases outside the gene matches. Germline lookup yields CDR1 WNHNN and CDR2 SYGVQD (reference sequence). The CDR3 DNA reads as TGCGCCAGCAGTGATCCAGCGGGGGCGAACACCGGGGAGCTGTTTTTT. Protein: CASSDPAGANTGELFF.

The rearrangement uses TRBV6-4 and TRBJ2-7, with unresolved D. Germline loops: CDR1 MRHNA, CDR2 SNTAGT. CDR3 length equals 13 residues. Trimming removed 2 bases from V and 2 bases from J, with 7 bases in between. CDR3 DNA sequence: TGTGCCAGCAGTGACCGAGATGCCTACGAGCAGTACTTC. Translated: CASSDRDAYEQYF.

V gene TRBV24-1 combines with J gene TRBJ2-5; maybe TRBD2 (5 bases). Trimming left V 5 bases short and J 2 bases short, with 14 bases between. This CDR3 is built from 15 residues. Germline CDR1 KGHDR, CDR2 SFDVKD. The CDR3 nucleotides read TGTGCCACCAGTGGTAGCGAGGGAATACAAGAGACCCAGTACTTC. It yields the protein CATSGSEGIQETQYF.

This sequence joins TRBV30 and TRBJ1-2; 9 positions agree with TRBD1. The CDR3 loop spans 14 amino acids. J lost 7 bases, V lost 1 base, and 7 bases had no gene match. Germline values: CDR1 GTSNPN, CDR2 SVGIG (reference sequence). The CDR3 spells CAWSGGTGISGYTF. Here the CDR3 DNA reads TGTGCCTGGAGTGGAGGGACAGGGATCAGTGGCTACACCTTC.

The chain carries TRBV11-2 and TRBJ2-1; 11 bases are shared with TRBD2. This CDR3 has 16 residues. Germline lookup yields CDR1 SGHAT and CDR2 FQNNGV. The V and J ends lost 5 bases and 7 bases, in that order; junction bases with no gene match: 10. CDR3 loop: CASSVDLAGGGNEQFF. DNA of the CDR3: TGTGCCAGCAGCGTCGATCTAGCGGGGGGCGGGAATGAGCAGTTCTTC.

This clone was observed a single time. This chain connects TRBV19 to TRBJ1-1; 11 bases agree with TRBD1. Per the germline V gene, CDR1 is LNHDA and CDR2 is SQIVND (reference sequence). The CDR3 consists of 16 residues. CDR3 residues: CAAKGGTGGFNTEAFF. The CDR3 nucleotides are TGTGCGGCGAAAGGAGGGACAGGGGGATTCAACACTGAAGCTTTCTTT. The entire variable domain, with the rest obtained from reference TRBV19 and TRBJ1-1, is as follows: DGGITQSPKYLFRKEGQNVTLSCEQNLNHDAMYWYRQDPGQGLRLIYYSQIVNDFQKGDIAEGYSVSREKKESFPLTVTSAQKNPTAFYLCAAKGGTGGFNTEAFFGQGTRLTVV.

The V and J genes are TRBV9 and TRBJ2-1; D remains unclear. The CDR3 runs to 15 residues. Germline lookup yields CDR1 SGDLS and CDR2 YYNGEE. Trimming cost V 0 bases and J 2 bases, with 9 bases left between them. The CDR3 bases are TGTGCCAGCAGCGTAGGTACGGCTGCCTACAATGAGCAGTTCTTC. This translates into CASSVGTAAYNEQFF.

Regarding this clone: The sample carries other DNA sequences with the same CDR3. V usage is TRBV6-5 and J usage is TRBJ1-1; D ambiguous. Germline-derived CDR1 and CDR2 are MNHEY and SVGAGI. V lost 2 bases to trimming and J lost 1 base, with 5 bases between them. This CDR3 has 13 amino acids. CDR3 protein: CASSYGRNTEAFF. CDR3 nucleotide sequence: TGTGCCAGCAGTTACGGCAGGAACACTGAAGCTTTCTTT.

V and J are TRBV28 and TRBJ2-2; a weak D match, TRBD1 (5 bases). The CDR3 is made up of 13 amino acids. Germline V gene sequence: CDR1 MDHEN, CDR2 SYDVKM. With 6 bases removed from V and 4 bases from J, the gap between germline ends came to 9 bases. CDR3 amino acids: CASRSDSTGELFF. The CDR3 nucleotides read TGTGCCAGCAGATCTGACAGCACCGGGGAGCTGTTTTTT.

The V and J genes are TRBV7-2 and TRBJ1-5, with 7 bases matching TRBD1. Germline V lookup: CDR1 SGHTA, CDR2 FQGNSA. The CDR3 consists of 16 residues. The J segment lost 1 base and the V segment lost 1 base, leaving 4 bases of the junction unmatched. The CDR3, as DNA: TGTGCCAGCAGCTTAGTGTCACAGGGGAGCAATCAGCCCCAGCATTTT. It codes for CASSLVSQGSNQPQHF.

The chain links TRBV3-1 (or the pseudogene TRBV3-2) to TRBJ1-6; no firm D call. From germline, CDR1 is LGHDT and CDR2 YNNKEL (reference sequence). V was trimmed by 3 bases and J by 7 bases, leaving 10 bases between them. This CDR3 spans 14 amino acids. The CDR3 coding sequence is TGTGCCAGCAGCCAGTACGGGAAAAATTCACCCCTCCACTTT. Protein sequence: CASSQYGKNSPLHF.

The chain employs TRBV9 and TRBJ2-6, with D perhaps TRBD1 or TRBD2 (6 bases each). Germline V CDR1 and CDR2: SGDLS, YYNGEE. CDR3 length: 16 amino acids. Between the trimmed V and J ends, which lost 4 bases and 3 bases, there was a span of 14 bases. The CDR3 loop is CASSPWGAVGANVLTF. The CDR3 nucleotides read TGTGCCAGCAGCCCCTGGGGGGCAGTTGGGGCCAACGTCCTGACTTTC.

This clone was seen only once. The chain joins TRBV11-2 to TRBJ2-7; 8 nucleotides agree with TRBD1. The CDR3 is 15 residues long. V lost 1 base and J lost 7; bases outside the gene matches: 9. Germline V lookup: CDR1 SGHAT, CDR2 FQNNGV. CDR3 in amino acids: CASSLVGTGSYEQYF. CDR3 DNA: TGTGCCAGCAGCTTAGTCGGGACAGGCTCTTATGAGCAGTACTTC.

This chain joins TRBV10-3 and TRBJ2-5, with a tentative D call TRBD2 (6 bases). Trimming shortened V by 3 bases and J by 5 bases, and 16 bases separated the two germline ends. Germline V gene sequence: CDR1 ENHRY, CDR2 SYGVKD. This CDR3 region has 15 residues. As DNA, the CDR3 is TGTGCCATCAGTGAACCGGGACTCCCTCGGGAGACCCAGTACTTC. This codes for CAISEPGLPRETQYF.

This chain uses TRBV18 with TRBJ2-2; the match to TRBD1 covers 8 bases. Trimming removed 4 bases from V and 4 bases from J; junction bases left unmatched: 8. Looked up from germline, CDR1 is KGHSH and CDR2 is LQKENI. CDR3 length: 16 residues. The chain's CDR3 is CASSHGQGLGTGELFF. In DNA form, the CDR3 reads TGTGCCAGCTCACACGGACAGGGCTTGGGCACCGGGGAGCTGTTTTTT.

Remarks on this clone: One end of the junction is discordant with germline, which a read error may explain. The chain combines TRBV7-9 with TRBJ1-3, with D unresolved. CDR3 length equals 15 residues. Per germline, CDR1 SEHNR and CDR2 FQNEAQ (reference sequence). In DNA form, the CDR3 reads TGTGCCAGCAGTTTAGCGTCGGGGAATGGAAACACCATATATTTT. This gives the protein CASSLASGNGNTIYF.

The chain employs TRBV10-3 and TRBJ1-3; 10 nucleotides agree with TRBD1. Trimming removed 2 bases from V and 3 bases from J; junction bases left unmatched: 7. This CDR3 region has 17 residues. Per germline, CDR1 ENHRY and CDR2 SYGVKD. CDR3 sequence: CAISETPRTGGGNTIYF. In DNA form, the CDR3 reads TGTGCCATCAGTGAGACCCCAAGGACAGGGGGTGGAAACACCATATATTTT.

CDR3 sequence reads: CASSASVGNEKLFF. The CDR3 DNA follows: TGTGCCAGCAGCGCCTCGGTGGGGAATGAAAAACTGTTTTTT. The chain links TRBV9 to TRBJ1-4, with D unresolved. The CDR3 is 14 amino acids. Trimming took 3 bases from V and 5 from J, leaving 11 bases between them. The germline CDR1 and CDR2 sequences are SGDLS and YYNGEE.

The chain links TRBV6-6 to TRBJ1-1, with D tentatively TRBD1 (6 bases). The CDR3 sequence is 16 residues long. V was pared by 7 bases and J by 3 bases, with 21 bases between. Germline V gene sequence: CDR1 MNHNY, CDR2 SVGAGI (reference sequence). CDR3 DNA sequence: TGTGCCAGCAATGTACAGGGATCCCGGGGGGACACTGAAGCTTTCTTT. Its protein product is CASNVQGSRGDTEAFF.

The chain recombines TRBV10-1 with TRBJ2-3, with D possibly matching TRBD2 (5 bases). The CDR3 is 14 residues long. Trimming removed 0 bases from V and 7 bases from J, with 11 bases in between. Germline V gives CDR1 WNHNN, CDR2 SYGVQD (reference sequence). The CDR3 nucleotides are TGCGCCAGCAGTGAGTCGAGCGAGGGCTATACGCAGTATTTT. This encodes CASSESSEGYTQYF.

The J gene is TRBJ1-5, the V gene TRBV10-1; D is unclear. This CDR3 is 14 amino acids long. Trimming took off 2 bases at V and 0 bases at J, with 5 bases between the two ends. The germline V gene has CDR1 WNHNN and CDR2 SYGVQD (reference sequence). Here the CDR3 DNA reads TGCGCCAGCAGTGAGAGAGTTAGCAATCAGCCCCAGCATTTT. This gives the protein CASSERVSNQPQHF.

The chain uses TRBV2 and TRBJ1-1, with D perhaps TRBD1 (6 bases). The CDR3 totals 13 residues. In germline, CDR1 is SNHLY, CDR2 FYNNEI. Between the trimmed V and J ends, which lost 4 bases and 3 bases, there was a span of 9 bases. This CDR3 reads CASSVRGYTEAFF. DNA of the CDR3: TGTGCCAGCAGTGTAAGGGGGTACACTGAAGCTTTCTTT.

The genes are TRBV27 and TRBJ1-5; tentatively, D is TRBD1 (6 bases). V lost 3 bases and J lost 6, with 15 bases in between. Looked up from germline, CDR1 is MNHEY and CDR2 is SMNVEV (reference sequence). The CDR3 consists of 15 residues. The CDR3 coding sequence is TGTGCCAGCAGTTTTCATTCGGACAGAAGTCAGCCCCAGCATTTT. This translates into CASSFHSDRSQPQHF.

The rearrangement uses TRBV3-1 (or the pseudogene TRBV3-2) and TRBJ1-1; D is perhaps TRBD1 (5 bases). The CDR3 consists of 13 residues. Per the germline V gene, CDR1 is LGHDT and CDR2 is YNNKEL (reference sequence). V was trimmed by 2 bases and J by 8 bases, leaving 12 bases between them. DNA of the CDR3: TGTGCCAGCAGCCAATCTGGGGGTTTAGAAGCTTTCTTT. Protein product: CASSQSGGLEAFF.

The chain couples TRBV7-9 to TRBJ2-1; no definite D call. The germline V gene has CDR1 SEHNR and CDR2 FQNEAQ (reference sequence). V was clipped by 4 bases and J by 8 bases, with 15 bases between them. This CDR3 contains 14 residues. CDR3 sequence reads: CASSSMGGVHEQFF. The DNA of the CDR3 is TGTGCCAGCAGCTCTATGGGTGGGGTCCATGAGCAGTTCTTC.

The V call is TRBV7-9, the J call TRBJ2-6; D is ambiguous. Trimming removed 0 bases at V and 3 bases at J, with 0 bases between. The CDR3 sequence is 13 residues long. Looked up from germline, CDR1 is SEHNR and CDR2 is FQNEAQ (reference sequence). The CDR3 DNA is TGTGCCAGCAGCTTAGCTGGGGCCAACGTCCTGACTTTC. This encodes CASSLAGANVLTF.

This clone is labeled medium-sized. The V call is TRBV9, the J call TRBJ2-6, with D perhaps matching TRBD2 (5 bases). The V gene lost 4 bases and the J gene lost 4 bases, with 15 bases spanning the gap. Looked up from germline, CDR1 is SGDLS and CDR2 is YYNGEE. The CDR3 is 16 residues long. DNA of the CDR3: TGTGCCAGCAGCCTCGGGGAGTCCTCAGGGGCCAACGTCCTGACTTTC. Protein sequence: CASSLGESSGANVLTF.

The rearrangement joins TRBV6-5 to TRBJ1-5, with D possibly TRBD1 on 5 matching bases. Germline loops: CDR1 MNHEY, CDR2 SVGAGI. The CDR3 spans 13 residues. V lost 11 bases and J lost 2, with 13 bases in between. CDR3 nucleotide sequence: TGTGCCTGTTTTTCGGGGGGCAATCAGCCCCAGCATTTT. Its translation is CACFSGGNQPQHF.

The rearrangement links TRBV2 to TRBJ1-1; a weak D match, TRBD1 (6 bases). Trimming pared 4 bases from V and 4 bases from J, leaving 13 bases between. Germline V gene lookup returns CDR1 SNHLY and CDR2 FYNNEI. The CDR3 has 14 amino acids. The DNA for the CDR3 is TGTGCCAGCAGTGTTGGAGGGGGTTTCACTGAAGCTTTCTTT. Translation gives CASSVGGGFTEAFF.

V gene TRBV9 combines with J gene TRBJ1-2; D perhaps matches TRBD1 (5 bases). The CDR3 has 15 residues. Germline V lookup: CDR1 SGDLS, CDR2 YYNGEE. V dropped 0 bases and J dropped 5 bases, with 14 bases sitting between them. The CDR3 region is CASSVAGAGRYGYTF. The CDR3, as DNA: TGTGCCAGCAGCGTAGCTGGAGCAGGGCGGTATGGCTACACCTTC.

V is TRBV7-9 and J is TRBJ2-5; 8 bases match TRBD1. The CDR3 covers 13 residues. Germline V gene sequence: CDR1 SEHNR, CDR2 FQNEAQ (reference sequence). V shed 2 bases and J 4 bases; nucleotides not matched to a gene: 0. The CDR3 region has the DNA TGTGCCAGCAGCTTAACAGGGGGAGAGACCCAGTACTTC. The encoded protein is CASSLTGGETQYF.